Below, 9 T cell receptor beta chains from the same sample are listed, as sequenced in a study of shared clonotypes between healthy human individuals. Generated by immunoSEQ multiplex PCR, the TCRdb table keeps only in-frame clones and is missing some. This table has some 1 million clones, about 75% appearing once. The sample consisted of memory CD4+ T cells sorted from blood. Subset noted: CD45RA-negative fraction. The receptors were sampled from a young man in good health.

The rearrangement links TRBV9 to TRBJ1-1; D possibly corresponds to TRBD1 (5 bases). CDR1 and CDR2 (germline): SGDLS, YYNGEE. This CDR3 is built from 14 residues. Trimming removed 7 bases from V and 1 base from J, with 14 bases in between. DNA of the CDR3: TGTGCCAGCGGACAAAGGAGGGGGAACACTGAAGCTTTCTTT. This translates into CASGQRRGNTEAFF.

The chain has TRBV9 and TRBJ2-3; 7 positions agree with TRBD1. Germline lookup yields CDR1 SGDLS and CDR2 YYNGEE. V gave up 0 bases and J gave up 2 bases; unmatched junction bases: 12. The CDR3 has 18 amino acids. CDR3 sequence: CASSVGIGTVTNTDTQYF. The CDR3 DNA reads TGTGCCAGCAGCGTAGGTATAGGGACAGTCACTAACACAGATACGCAGTATTTT.

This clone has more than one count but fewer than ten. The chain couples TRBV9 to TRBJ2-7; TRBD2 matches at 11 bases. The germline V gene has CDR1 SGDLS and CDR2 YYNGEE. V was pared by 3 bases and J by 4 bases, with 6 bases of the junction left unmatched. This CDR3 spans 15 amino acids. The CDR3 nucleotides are TGTGCCAGCAGCGAAGCCGGGACTAGCGGTTACGAGCAGTACTTC. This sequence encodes CASSEAGTSGYEQYF.

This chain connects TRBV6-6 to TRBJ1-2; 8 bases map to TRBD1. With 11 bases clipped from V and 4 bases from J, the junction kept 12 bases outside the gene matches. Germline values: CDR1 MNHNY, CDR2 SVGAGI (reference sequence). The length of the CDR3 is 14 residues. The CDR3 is CAGQTGVGSYGYTF. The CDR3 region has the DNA TGTGCCGGACAGACAGGGGTAGGCAGCTATGGCTACACCTTC.

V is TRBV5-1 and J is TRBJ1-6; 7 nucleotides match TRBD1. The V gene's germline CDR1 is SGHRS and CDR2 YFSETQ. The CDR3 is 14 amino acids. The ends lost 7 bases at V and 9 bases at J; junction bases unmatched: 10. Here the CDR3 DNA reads TGCGCCAGCCATACCGGGACAGAAAGTTCACCCCTCCACTTT. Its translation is CASHTGTESSPLHF.

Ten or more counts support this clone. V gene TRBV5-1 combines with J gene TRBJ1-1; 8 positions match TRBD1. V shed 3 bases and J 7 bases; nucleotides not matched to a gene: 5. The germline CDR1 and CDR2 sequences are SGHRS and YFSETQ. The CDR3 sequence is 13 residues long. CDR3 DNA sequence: TGCGCCAGCAGCTGGGGACAGGCAAATGAAGCTTTCTTT. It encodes CASSWGQANEAFF.

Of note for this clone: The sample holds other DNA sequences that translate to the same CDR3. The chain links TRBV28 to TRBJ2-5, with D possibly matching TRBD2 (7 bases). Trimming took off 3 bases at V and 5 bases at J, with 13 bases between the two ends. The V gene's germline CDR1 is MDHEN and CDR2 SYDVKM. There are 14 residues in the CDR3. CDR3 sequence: CASSLGGALETQYF. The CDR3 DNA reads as TGTGCCAGCAGTTTGGGGGGGGCCCTGGAGACCCAGTACTTC.

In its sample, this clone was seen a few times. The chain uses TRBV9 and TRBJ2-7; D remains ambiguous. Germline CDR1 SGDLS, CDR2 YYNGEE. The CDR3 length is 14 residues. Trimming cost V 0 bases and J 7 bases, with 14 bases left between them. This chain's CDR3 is CASSVDGQDREQYF. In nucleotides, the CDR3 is TGTGCCAGCAGCGTAGATGGGCAGGATCGGGAGCAGTACTTC.

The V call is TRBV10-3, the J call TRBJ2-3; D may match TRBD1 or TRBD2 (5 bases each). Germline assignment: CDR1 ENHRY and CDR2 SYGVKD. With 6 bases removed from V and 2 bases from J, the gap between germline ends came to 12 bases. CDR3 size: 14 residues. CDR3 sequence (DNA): TGTGCCATCAGATTGGGACCCCTCACAGATACGCAGTATTTT. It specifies CAIRLGPLTDTQYF.